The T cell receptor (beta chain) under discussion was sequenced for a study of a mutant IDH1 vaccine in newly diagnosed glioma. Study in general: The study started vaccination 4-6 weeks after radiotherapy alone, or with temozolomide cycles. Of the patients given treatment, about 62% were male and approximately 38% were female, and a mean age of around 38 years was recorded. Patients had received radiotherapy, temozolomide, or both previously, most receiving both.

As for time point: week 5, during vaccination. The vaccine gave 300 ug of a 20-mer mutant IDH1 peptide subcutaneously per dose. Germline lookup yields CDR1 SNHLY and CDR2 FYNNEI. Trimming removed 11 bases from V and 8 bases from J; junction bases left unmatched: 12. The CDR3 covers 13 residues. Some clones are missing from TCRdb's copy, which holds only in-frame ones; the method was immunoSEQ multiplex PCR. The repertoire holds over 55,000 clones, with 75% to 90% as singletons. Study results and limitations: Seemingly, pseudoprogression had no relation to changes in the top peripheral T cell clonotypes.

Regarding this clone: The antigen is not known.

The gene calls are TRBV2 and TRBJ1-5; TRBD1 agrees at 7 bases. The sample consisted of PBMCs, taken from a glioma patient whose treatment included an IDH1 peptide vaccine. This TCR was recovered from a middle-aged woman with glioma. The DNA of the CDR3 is TGTGCCGACCCCGGGACAGCTTTAGAGCCCCAGCATTTT. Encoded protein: CADPGTALEPQHF.